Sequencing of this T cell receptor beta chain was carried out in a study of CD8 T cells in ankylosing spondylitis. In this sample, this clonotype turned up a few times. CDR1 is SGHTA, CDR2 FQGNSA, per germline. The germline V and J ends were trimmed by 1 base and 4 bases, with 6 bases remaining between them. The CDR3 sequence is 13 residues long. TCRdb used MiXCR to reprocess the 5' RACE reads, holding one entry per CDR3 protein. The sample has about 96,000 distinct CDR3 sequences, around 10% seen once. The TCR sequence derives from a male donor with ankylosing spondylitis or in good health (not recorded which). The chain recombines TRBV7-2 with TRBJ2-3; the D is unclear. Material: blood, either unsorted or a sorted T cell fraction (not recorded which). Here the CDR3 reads CASSLVMADTQYF. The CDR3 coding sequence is TGTGCCAGCAGCTTAGTCATGGCAGATACGCAGTATTTT.